This paragraph reports one TCR beta chain. This specimen comes from a study of shared clonotypes between healthy human individuals. Across several immunoSEQ plates, the genomic DNA of each subset was split evenly. The repertoire was sequenced with immunoSEQ multiplex PCR; TCRdb's copy has only in-frame clones and lacks some. The repertoire holds about 490,000 clones, with 79% as singletons. V trimming: 0 bases; J trimming: 4 bases; junction bases outside the gene matches: 13. The CDR3 is 19 residues long. Germline V CDR1 and CDR2: LNHDA, SQIVND (reference sequence). This chain joins TRBV19 and TRBJ2-2, with 8 bases that match TRBD1. Sequencing used PBMCs. The clonotype originates from a woman aged 40 to 55 in good health. Some clones in this sample may be carry-over from other donors' samples. Here the CDR3 DNA reads TGTGCCAGTAGTATAGATATCCGAACAGGGGGAGGAGGCACCGGGGAGCTGTTTTTT. Protein product: CASSIDIRTGGGGTGELFF. The variable domain in full, completed from reference TRBV19 and TRBJ2-2, reads DGGITQSPKYLFRKEGQNVTLSCEQNLNHDAMYWYRQDPGQGLRLIYYSQIVNDFQKGDIAEGYSVSREKKESFPLTVTSAQKNPTAFYLCASSIDIRTGGGGTGELFFGEGSRLTVL.